This T cell receptor (beta chain) came from a study of blood T cell repertoires in COVID-19. Study at large: Samples came from the United States, Italy and Spain, spanning acute and convalescent COVID-19. In each case, the material was cDNA or gDNA derived from T cells, B-cell-depleted T cells, or PBMCs.

The authors' processing: Estimation of nucleated cell counts was performed using reference gene primer amplification. Assay: immunoSEQ multiplex PCR; the TCRdb copy retains only in-frame clones and omits some. The V and J calls and the clone size are those of that table, but D and trimming were determined from the DNA. The sample consists of 65,000 or so clones, approximately 80% of them appearing once. The CDR3 spans 14 residues. The V gene lost 2 bases and the J gene lost 2 bases, with 7 bases spanning the gap. Germline lookup yields CDR1 MGHRA and CDR2 YSYEKL. The specimen sequenced was peripheral blood. The origin of this receptor is a man older than 75 with acute or convalescent COVID-19. The gene calls are TRBV4-1 and TRBJ1-3, with a possible D match to TRBD1 (5 bases). CDR3 in DNA: TGCGCCAGCAGCCAAACCAGGGCTGGAAACACCATATATTTT. As protein: CASSQTRAGNTIYF.